This TCR beta chain was sequenced during a study of blood T cell repertoires in COVID-19. Turning to the study itself: Donors in the United States, Italy and Spain gave samples during acute or convalescent COVID-19.

CDR3 size: 15 residues. V lost 4 bases, J lost 10 bases, and 19 bases lay in between. Germline V gene data show CDR1 as SNHLY and CDR2 as FYNNEI. This table comes from immunoSEQ multiplex PCR, and its TCRdb copy is limited to in-frame clones, with some not included. Counted here are some 180,000 clones, around 83% occurring once; the ten biggest clones make up 6% to 6.5%. Participants were aged roughly 18 to 100 years from roughly 26 US areas. Participant-given clinical history determined each cohort assignment. The recovered donors of Cohort 3 showed two negative PCRs, clearance, or symptom resolution.

The chain couples TRBV2 to TRBJ1-4, with D possibly matching TRBD1 (5 bases). This TCR was recovered from a man aged 35-49 years who had recovered from COVID-19. The sequencing input was PBMCs or T cells enriched from blood (not recorded which). The CDR3 protein is CASSGHGHRNIKLFF. The CDR3 nucleotides read TGTGCCAGCAGTGGACACGGACATAGGAATATAAAACTGTTTTTT.